The following is a T cell receptor (beta chain) sequence with its context. The CDR3 loop spans 15 amino acids. V lost 5 bases and J lost 3; bases outside the gene matches: 4. Germline-derived CDR1 and CDR2 are MDHEN and SYDVKM. Some clones are missing from TCRdb's copy, which holds only in-frame ones; the method was immunoSEQ multiplex PCR. This sample has a few hundred thousand clones, with roughly 88% found just once. This entry is derived from a study of blood T cell repertoires in COVID-19. For the study at large: The United States, Italy and Spain were the sources of the acute and convalescent COVID-19 samples.

Enrolled through a virtual design, the participants were between about 18 and 100 years of age and came from 24 US areas. The sequence was collected from a woman aged 45-59 years who had recovered from COVID-19. The sequenced material came from PBMCs or T cells enriched from blood (not recorded which). The chain recombines TRBV28 with TRBJ2-3; the match to TRBD2 covers 11 bases. Here the CDR3 reads CASSVAGGPTDTQYF. DNA for the CDR3: TGTGCCAGCAGTGTAGCGGGAGGGCCTACAGATACGCAGTATTTT.